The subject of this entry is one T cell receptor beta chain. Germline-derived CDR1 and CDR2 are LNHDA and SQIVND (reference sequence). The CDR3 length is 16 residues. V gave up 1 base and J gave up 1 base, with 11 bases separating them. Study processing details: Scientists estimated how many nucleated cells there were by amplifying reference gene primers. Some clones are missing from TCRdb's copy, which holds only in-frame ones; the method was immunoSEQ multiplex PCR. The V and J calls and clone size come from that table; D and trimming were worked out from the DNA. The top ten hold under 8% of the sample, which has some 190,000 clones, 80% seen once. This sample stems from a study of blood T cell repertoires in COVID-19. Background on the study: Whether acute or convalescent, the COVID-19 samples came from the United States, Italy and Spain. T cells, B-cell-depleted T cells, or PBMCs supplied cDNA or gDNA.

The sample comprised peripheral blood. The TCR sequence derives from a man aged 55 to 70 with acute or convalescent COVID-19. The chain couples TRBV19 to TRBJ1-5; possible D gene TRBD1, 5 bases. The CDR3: CASSIVRGGSNQPQHF. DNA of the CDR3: TGTGCCAGTAGTATAGTAAGGGGCGGAAGCAATCAGCCCCAGCATTTT.